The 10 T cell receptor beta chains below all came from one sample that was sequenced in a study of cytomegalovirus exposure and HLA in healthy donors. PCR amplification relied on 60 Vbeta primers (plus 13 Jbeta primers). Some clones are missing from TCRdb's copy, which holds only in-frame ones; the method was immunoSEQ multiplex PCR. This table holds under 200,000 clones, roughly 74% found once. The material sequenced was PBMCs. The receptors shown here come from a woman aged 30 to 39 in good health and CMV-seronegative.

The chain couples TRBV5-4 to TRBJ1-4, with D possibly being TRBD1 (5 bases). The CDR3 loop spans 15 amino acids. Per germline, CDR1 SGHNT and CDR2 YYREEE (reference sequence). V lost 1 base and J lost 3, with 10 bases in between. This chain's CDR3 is CASSLKGTSNEKLFF. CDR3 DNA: TGTGCCAGCAGCTTGAAAGGGACTTCTAATGAAAAACTGTTTTTT.

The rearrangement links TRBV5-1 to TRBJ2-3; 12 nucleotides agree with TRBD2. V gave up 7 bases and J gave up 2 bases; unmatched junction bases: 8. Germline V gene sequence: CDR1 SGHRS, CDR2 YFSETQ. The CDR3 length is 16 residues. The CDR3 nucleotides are TGCGCCAGCGGCCTACTAGCGGGGGGCACCACAGATACGCAGTATTTT. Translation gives CASGLLAGGTTDTQYF.

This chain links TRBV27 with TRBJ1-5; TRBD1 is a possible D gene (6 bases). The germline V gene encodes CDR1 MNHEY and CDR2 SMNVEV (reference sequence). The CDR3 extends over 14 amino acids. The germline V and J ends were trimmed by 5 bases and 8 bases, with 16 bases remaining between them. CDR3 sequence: CASSPTGGWEPQHF. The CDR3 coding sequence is TGTGCCAGCAGTCCTACGGGGGGCTGGGAGCCCCAGCATTTT.

The CDR3 DNA follows: TGCGCCAGCAGTAACAGCCTCACGGGGACAGGGGTTCGTGGAGCTTTCTTT. It translates to CASSNSLTGTGVRGAFF. V is TRBV5-1 and J is TRBJ1-1; 10 nucleotides agree with TRBD1. The CDR3 covers 17 residues. Germline-derived CDR1 and CDR2 are SGHRS and YFSETQ. The trim removed 5 bases at V and 10 bases at J, leaving 20 bases unmatched.

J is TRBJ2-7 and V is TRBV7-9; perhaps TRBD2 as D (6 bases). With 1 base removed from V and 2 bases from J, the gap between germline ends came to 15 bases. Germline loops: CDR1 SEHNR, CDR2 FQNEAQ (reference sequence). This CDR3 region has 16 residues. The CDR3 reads CASSLDLPGDPYEQYF. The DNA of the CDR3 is TGTGCCAGCAGCTTAGATCTCCCGGGGGACCCCTACGAGCAGTACTTC.

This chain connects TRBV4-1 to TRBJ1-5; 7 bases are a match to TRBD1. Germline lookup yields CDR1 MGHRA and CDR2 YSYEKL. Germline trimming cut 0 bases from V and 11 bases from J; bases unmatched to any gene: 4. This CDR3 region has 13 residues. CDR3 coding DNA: TGCGCCAGCAGCCAAGAGAGGGACAGATCCCAGCATTTT. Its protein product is CASSQERDRSQHF.

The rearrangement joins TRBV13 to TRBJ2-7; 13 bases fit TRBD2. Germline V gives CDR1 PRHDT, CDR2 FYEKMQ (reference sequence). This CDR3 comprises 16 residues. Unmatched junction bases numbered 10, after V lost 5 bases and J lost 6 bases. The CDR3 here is CASSLGTSGISGEQYF. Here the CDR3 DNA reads TGTGCCAGCAGCCTGGGGACTAGCGGGATATCAGGCGAGCAGTACTTC. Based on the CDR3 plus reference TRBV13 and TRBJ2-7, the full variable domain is AAGVIQSPRHLIKEKRETATLKCYPIPRHDTVYWYQQGPGQDPQFLISFYEKMQSDKGSIPDRFSAQQFSDYHSELNMSSLELGDSALYFCASSLGTSGISGEQYFGPGTRLTVT.

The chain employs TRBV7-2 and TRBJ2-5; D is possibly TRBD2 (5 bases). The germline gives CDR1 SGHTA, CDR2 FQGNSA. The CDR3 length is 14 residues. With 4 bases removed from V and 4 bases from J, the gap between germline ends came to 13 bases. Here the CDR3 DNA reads TGTGCCAGCAGCTCGTCAGGAGGCGGAGAGACCCAGTACTTC. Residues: CASSSSGGGETQYF.

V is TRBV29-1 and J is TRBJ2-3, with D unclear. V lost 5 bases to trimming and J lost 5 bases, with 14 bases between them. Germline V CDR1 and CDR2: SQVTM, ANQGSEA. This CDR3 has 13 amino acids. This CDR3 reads CSVCAASLDTQYF. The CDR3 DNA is TGCAGCGTTTGTGCGGCCTCACTAGATACGCAGTATTTT.

The CDR3 DNA sequence: TGTGCCAGCAGTCGACTAGCGGGAGAGTCTCTTTACAATGAGCAGTTCTTC. It encodes CASSRLAGESLYNEQFF. The J gene is TRBJ2-1, the V gene TRBV4-2, with 12 bases lining up with TRBD2. V shed 6 bases, J shed 4 bases, and the junction held 10 bases outside the gene matches. This CDR3 contains 17 residues. Germline-derived CDR1 and CDR2 are LGHNA and YNFKEQ.